Below, 17 T cell receptor beta chains from the same sample are listed, as sequenced in a study of vaccination and CD4 T cells after COVID-19. Sequenced with the Oncomine TCR Beta short-read assay was DNA taken from cultured CD4+ T cells. MiXCR was run by TCRdb on the PCR reads, yielding one entry per CDR3 protein. The sample carries more than 9,000 distinct CDR3 sequences, around two fifths recorded once. These receptors have no known antigen. Specified treatment: roughly 10-day PBMC culture with coronavirus spike peptide pools or control peptides (ViraFEST assay). Sample: cultured CD4+ T cells from blood. All receptors derive from a human donor with COVID-19.

This sequence joins TRBV30 and TRBJ1-3; unclear D gene. V was clipped by 0 bases and J by 2 bases, with 5 bases between them. This CDR3 is built from 13 residues. Germline-derived CDR1 and CDR2 are GTSNPN and SVGIG (reference sequence). The CDR3 here is CAWSVAAGNTIYF. The DNA for the CDR3 is TGTGCCTGGAGTGTGGCAGCTGGAAACACCATATATTTT.

V and J are TRBV15 and TRBJ2-1, with 8 bases that match TRBD1. The CDR3 runs to 15 residues. The V gene end was trimmed by 0 bases and the J gene end by 6 bases; junction bases not matched to a gene: 4. CDR1 is LNHNV and CDR2 is YYDKDF in the germline V gene (reference sequence). Here the CDR3 reads CATSRDSQGANEQFF. The CDR3 region has the DNA TGTGCCACCAGCAGAGATAGTCAGGGGGCCAATGAGCAGTTCTTC.

The chain has TRBV6-9 and TRBJ2-7; 9 nucleotides agree with TRBD1. This CDR3 is built from 14 residues. CDR1 is MNHGY, CDR2 SVAAGI, per germline. Germline trimming cut 4 bases from V and 4 bases from J; bases unmatched to any gene: 5. CDR3 region: CASSSGQGSYEQYF. The CDR3 nucleotides read TGTGCCAGCAGTTCCGGACAGGGGTCGTACGAGCAGTACTTC.

This clonotype came up a few times. The rearrangement uses TRBV12-5 and TRBJ1-5, with D tentatively TRBD1 (5 bases). Germline V gene sequence: CDR1 LGHNT, CDR2 FRNRAP. V was cut by 1 base and J by 6 bases, with 10 bases left in between. The CDR3 contains 14 residues. CDR3: CASGLAGVGQPQHF. The CDR3 nucleotides are TGTGCTAGTGGTTTGGCGGGGGTAGGTCAGCCCCAGCATTTT.

This sequence joins TRBV6-5 and TRBJ2-2; D possibly corresponds to TRBD2 (5 bases). The V and J ends lost 2 bases and 4 bases respectively, with 14 bases between them. The germline gives CDR1 MNHEY, CDR2 SVGAGI. CDR3 length equals 16 residues. CDR3 nucleotide sequence: TGTGCCAGCAGTTACCCCCGAGGGAAGGGCACCGGGGAGCTGTTTTTT. This translates into CASSYPRGKGTGELFF.

V gene TRBV12-3 or TRBV12-4 combines with J gene TRBJ2-1; D gene ambiguous. The CDR3 sequence is 13 residues long. V was clipped by 4 bases and J by 10 bases, with 14 bases between them. CDR3 DNA: TGTGCCAGCAGTTCCCTTAGGGTAAAAGAGCAGTTCTTC. Translation: CASSSLRVKEQFF.

V is TRBV5-4 and J is TRBJ1-6, with no clear D. The V end was cut by 0 bases, the J end by 7 bases, with 11 bases between. The CDR3 contains 15 residues. CDR1 is SGHNT and CDR2 is YYREEE in the germline V gene (reference sequence). The CDR3 reads CASSLATPLNSPLHF. CDR3 coding DNA: TGTGCCAGCAGCTTGGCGACACCCCTCAATTCACCCCTCCACTTT.

This clonotype was detected only a few times. The rearrangement links TRBV18 to TRBJ1-5; 7 nucleotides align to TRBD1. V trimming: 3 bases; J trimming: 4 bases; junction bases outside the gene matches: 9. Germline lookup yields CDR1 KGHSH and CDR2 LQKENI. The CDR3 consists of 16 residues. CDR3 bases: TGTGCCAGCTCACCGTCGACAGGGAGAGGAAATCAGCCCCAGCATTTT. Its protein is CASSPSTGRGNQPQHF.

The chain couples TRBV10-3 to TRBJ1-1; TRBD1 is a possible D gene (6 bases). This CDR3 is built from 13 residues. Germline CDR1 is ENHRY and CDR2 is SYGVKD. With 7 bases removed from V and 2 bases from J, the gap between germline ends came to 11 bases. CDR3 coding DNA: TGTGCCATCACACAGGGAAAAAACACTGAAGCTTTCTTT. Protein product: CAITQGKNTEAFF.

The chain links TRBV20-1 to TRBJ2-7, with D possibly being TRBD2 (5 bases). Germline V gene sequence: CDR1 DFQATT, CDR2 SNEGSKA (reference sequence). V was cut by 5 bases and J by 4 bases, with 15 bases left in between. The CDR3 totals 13 residues. Written as DNA, the CDR3 is TGCAGTGCTCCTGACCCACGAGGGTACGAGCAGTACTTC. Its protein product is CSAPDPRGYEQYF.

This chain uses TRBV4-3 with TRBJ2-2, with D unclear. CDR1 and CDR2 from the germline V gene are LGHNA and YSLEER. The V gene lost 0 bases and the J gene lost 0 bases, with 11 bases spanning the gap. The CDR3 consists of 17 residues. CDR3 region: CASSQDLSVSNTGELFF. In DNA form, the CDR3 reads TGCGCCAGCAGCCAAGATCTAAGCGTATCGAACACCGGGGAGCTGTTTTTT.

Only a few counts were recorded for this clonotype. CDR3 nucleotide sequence: TGTGCCAGCAGTTACTCTGGTAGCGGGGGGGCCGTTGACGAGCAGTACTTC. Translating gives CASSYSGSGGAVDEQYF. V is TRBV6-5 and J is TRBJ2-7, with 11 bases matching TRBD2. CDR3 size: 17 residues. Per the germline V gene, CDR1 is MNHEY and CDR2 is SVGAGI. The V gene end was trimmed by 0 bases and the J gene end by 5 bases; junction bases not matched to a gene: 9.

V gene TRBV27 combines with J gene TRBJ1-6, with 8 bases matching TRBD1. CDR1 is MNHEY, CDR2 SMNVEV, per germline (reference sequence). There are 16 residues in the CDR3. With 4 bases clipped from V and 1 base from J, the junction kept 3 bases outside the gene matches. The CDR3 spells CASSSNRGSYNSPLHF. In nucleotides, the CDR3 is TGTGCCAGCAGTTCCAACAGGGGGTCCTATAATTCACCCCTCCACTTT.

The chain uses TRBV19 and TRBJ2-3; tentatively, D is TRBD1 (5 bases). Trimming cost V 3 bases and J 5 bases, with 12 bases left between them. CDR3 length equals 14 residues. Germline V gene lookup returns CDR1 LNHDA and CDR2 SQIVND (reference sequence). The CDR3 reads CASSISGWKDTQYF. The CDR3 coding sequence is TGTGCCAGTAGTATTTCAGGGTGGAAAGATACGCAGTATTTT.

The chain is built from TRBV7-2 and TRBJ2-1; D is possibly TRBD2 (7 bases). Germline V lookup: CDR1 SGHTA, CDR2 FQGNSA. Trimming took off 0 bases at V and 2 bases at J, with 8 bases between the two ends. The CDR3 has 15 amino acids. Here the CDR3 DNA reads TGTGCCAGCAGCTTAGCGGGGGGGCCCTACAATGAGCAGTTCTTC. Translation: CASSLAGGPYNEQFF.

J is TRBJ2-5 and V is TRBV7-2, with TRBD1 matching 7 bases. This CDR3 contains 14 residues. The junction had 4 bases not matched to a gene; V was cut back by 5 bases and J by 1 base. Germline V gene lookup returns CDR1 SGHTA and CDR2 FQGNSA. CDR3 in DNA: TGTGCCAGCAGCCCCCGGGACAGCCAAGAGACCCAGTACTTC. This translates into CASSPRDSQETQYF.

V is TRBV9 and J is TRBJ1-2, with TRBD1 matching 10 bases. The J segment lost 8 bases and the V segment lost 3 bases, leaving 4 bases of the junction unmatched. CDR1 SGDLS and CDR2 YYNGEE come from the germline V gene. There are 13 residues in the CDR3. The CDR3 region has the DNA TGTGCCAGCAGCGAGGACAGGGGGTTCGGCTACACCTTC. This sequence encodes CASSEDRGFGYTF. Filled out from reference TRBV9 and TRBJ1-2, the complete variable domain reads DSGVTQTPKHLITATGQRVTLRCSPRSGDLSVYWYQQSLDQGLQFLIQYYNGEERAKGNILERFSAQQFPDLHSELNLSSLELGDSALYFCASSEDRGFGYTFGSGTRLTVV.